A selection of T cell receptor beta chains follows, all from one sample in a study of regulatory T cells in long-lasting Graves disease. TCRdb redid the calling of the multiplex PCR reads with MiXCR, one entry per CDR3 protein. The sample lists 500,000 or so distinct CDR3 sequences, roughly a sixth occurring once. These same records also appear under a second study, on T cells in Graves' hyperthyroidism and ophthalmopathy.

The specimen comprised peripheral blood mononuclear cells (PBMCs), sampled at new diagnosis, from a patient treated with antithyroid drugs. Every receptor here comes from a woman aged 40 to 65 with Graves disease. The CDR3 runs from the conserved cysteine through the conserved F or W. Each record gives: D gene, V gene, clone size, J gene, CDR3 DNA, CDR3 protein. A D gene is named only where the DNA matches it firmly. Only some rows state a clone size, as once, few, many or a class for expanded clones.

D gene: TRBD2; V gene: TRBV12-3/TRBV12-4; clone size: .; J gene: TRBJ2-7; CDR3 DNA: TGTGCCAGCAGGTCTAGCGGGGGGGCCTACGAGCAGTACTTC; CDR3 protein: CASRSSGGAYEQYF
D gene: .; V gene: TRBV7-3; clone size: .; J gene: TRBJ1-2; CDR3 DNA: TGTGCCAGCAGCTCAGACAGGTCGAGCTATGGCTACACCTTC; CDR3 protein: CASSSDRSSYGYTF
D gene: .; V gene: TRBV5-4; clone size: few; J gene: TRBJ1-3; CDR3 DNA: TGTGCCAGCAGCTTGGGGCCGGATACAGGGCAAGGAAACACCATATATTTT; CDR3 protein: CASSLGPDTGQGNTIYF
D gene: TRBD1; V gene: TRBV20-1; clone size: .; J gene: TRBJ2-7; CDR3 DNA: TGCAGTGCCCCGGGACAGGCCTCCTACGAGCAGTACTTC; CDR3 protein: CSAPGQASYEQYF
D gene: TRBD2; V gene: TRBV7-3; clone size: many; J gene: TRBJ2-1; CDR3 DNA: TGTGCCAGCAGCTTGACTAGCGGGCCCGGCAATGAGCAGTTCTTC; CDR3 protein: CASSLTSGPGNEQFF
D gene: TRBD1; V gene: TRBV12-3/TRBV12-4; clone size: .; J gene: TRBJ2-3; CDR3 DNA: TGTGCCAGCGACCGAGGACAGGGGGCAACAGATACGCAGTATTTT; CDR3 protein: CASDRGQGATDTQYF
D gene: .; V gene: TRBV7-9; clone size: .; J gene: TRBJ1-4; CDR3 DNA: TGTGCCAGCAGCTTATTACAGGCGGAAAAACTGTTTTTT; CDR3 protein: CASSLLQAEKLFF
D gene: TRBD1; V gene: TRBV20-1; clone size: many; J gene: TRBJ1-6; CDR3 DNA: TGCAGTGCGAGGACAGGGGTAGGTTCACCCCTCCACTTT; CDR3 protein: CSARTGVGSPLHF
D gene: .; V gene: TRBV18; clone size: many; J gene: TRBJ1-6; CDR3 DNA: TGTGCCAGCTCACCCCGGGACACCAATTCACCCCTCCACTTT; CDR3 protein: CASSPRDTNSPLHF
D gene: .; V gene: TRBV4-2; clone size: many; J gene: TRBJ1-1; CDR3 DNA: TGTGCCAGCAGCCAAAGGGGAGCGCAGGTTGAAGCTTTCTTT; CDR3 protein: CASSQRGAQVEAFF
D gene: .; V gene: TRBV11-1; clone size: many; J gene: TRBJ2-7; CDR3 DNA: TGTGCCAGCAGCTTATCAAGAAGCGAGCAGTACTTC; CDR3 protein: CASSLSRSEQYF
D gene: .; V gene: TRBV12-3/TRBV12-4; clone size: many; J gene: TRBJ1-1; CDR3 DNA: TGTGCCAGCACGACGGGTCAGAACACTGAAGCTTTCTTT; CDR3 protein: CASTTGQNTEAFF
D gene: .; V gene: TRBV27; clone size: many; J gene: TRBJ2-7; CDR3 DNA: TGTGCCAGCAGTCACTGGGGGGGGCACTCCTACGAGCAGTACTTC; CDR3 protein: CASSHWGGHSYEQYF